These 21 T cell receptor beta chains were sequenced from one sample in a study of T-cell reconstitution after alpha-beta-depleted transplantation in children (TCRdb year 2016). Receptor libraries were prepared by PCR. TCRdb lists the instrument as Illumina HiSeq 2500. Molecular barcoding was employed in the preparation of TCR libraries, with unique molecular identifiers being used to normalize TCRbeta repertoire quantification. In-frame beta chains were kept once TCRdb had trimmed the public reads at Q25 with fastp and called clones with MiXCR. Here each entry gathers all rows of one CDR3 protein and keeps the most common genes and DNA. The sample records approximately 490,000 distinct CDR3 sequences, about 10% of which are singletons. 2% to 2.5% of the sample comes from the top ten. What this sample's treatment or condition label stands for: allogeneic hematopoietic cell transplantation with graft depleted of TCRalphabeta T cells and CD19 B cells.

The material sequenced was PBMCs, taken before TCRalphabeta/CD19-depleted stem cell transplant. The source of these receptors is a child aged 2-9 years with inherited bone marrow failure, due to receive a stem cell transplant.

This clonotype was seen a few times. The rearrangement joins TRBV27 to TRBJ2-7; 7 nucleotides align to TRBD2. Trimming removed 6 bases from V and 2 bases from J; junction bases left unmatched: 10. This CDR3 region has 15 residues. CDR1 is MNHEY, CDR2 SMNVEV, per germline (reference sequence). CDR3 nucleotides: TGTGCCAGCAGATCGGGCGGGAGCAGCCCCTACGAGCAGTACTTC. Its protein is CASRSGGSSPYEQYF.

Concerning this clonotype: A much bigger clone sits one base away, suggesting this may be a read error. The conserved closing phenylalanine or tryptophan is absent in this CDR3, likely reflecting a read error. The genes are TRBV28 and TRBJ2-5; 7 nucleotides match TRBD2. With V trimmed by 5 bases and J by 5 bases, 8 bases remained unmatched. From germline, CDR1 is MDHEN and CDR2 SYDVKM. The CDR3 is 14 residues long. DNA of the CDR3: TGTGCCAGCAGTCCAGCGGGACCTACGGAGACCCAGTACTCC. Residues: CASSPAGPTETQYS.

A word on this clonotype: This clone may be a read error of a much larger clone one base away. The CDR3 protein is CASSLRAGGGYNGQFF. Written as DNA, the CDR3 is TGTGCCAGCAGTTTACGAGCGGGAGGGGGATACAATGGGCAGTTCTTC. This chain joins TRBV12-3 or TRBV12-4 and TRBJ2-1, with TRBD2 identical over 10 bases. The CDR3 extends over 16 amino acids.

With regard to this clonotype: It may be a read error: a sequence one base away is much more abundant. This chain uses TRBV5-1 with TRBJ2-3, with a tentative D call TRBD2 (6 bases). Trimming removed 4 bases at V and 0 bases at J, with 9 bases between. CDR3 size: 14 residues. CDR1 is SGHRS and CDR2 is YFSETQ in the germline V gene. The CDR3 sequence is CASSTGTSTDTQYF. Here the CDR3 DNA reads TGCGCCAGCAGCACCGGGACTAGCACAGATACGCAGTATTTT.

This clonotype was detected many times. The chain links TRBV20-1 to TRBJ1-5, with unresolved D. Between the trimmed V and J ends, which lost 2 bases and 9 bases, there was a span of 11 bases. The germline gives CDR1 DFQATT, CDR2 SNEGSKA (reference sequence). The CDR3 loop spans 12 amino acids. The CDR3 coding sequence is TGCAGTGCTAGATTGGGAACTGGGCCCCAGCATTTT. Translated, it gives CSARLGTGPQHF.

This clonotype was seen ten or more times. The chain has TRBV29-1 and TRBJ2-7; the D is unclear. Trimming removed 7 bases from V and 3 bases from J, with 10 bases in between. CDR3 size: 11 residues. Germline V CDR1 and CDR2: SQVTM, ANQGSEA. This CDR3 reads CSAHGVYEQYF. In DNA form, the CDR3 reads TGCAGCGCCCATGGGGTCTACGAGCAGTACTTC.

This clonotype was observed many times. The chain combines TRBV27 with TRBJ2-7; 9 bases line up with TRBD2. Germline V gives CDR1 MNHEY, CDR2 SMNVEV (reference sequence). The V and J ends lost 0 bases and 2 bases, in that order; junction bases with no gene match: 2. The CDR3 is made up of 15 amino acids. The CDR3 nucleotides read TGTGCCAGCAGTTTATCGGCGGGAGGGACCTACGAGCAGTACTTC. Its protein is CASSLSAGGTYEQYF.

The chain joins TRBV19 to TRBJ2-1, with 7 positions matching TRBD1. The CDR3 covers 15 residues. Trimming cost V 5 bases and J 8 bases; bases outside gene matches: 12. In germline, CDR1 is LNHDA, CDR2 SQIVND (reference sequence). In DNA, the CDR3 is TGTGCCAGTAGTGCGACAGGGAGAATGGTTTATGAGCAGTTCTTC. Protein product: CASSATGRMVYEQFF.

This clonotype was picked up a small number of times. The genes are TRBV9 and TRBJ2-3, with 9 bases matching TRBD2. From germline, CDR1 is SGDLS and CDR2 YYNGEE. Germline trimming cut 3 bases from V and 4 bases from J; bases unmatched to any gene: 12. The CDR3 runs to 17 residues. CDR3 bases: TGTGCCAGCAGCGCCTCCCCGGGACTAGCCCGCCCAGATACGCAGTATTTT. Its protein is CASSASPGLARPDTQYF.

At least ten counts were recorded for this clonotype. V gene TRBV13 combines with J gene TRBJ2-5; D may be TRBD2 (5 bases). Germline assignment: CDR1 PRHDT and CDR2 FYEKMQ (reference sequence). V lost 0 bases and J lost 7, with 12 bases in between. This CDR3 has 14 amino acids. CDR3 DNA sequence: TGTGCCAGCAGCTTAGGGGTCCTCCGGGGGACCCAGTACTTC. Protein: CASSLGVLRGTQYF.

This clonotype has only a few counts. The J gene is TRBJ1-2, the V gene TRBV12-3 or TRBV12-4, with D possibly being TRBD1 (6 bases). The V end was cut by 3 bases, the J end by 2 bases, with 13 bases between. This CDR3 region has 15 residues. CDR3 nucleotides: TGTGCCAGCAGTTTGTCCCCCACAGGGAACTATGGCTACACCTTC. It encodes CASSLSPTGNYGYTF.

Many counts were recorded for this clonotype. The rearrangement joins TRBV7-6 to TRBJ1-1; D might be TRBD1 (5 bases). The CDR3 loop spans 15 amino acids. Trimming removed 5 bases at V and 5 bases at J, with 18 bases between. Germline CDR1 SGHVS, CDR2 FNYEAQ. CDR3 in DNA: TGTGCCAGCAGCCCCGGGGACCCTGACGGGACTGAAGCTTTCTTT. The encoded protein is CASSPGDPDGTEAFF. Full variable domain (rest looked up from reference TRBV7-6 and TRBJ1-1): GAGVSQSPRYKVTKRGQDVALRCDPISGHVSLYWYRQALGQGPEFLTYFNYEAQQDKSGLPNDRFSAERPEGSISTLTIQRTEQRDSAMYRCASSPGDPDGTEAFFGQGTRLTVV.

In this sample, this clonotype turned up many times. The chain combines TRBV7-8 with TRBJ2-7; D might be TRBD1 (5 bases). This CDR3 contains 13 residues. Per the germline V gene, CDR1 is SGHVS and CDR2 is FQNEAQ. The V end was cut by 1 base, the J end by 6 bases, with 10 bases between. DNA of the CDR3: TGTGCCAGCAGCTTAGACAGGTCGACCGAGCAGTACTTC. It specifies CASSLDRSTEQYF.

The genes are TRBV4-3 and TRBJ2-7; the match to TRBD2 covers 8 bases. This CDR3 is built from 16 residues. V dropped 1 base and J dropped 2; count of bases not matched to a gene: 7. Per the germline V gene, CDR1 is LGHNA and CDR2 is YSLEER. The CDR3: CASSQGQTSVPYEQYF. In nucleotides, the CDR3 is TGCGCCAGCAGCCAAGGGCAGACTAGCGTTCCCTACGAGCAGTACTTC.

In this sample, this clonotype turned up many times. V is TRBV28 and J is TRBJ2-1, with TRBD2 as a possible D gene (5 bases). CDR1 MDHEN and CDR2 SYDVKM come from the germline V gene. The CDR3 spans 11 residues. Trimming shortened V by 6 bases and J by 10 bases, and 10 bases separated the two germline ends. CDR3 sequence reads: CASRRDYEQFF. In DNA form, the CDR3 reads TGTGCCAGCAGACGTGACTACGAGCAGTTCTTC.

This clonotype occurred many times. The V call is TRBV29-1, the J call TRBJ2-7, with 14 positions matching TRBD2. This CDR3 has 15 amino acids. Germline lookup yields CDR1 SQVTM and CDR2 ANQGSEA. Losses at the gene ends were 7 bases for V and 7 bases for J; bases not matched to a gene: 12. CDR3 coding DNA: TGCAGCGCTGCACCGGGACTAGCGGGAGCGGGAGAGCAGTACTTC. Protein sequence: CSAAPGLAGAGEQYF.

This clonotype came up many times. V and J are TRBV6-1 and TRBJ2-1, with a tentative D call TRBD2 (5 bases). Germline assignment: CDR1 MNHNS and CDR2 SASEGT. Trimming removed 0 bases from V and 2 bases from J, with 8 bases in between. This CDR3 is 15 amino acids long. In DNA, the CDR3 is TGTGCCAGCAGTGAAGCCGGGGATCCCTACAATGAGCAGTTCTTC. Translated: CASSEAGDPYNEQFF.

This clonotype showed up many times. The CDR3 loop reads CATSDPRRWAYNEQFF. Here the CDR3 DNA reads TGTGCCACCAGTGACCCTCGGAGGTGGGCCTACAATGAGCAGTTCTTC. The rearrangement links TRBV24-1 to TRBJ2-1, with a possible D match to TRBD2 (5 bases). Trimming shortened V by 4 bases and J by 2 bases, and 14 bases separated the two germline ends. In germline, CDR1 is KGHDR, CDR2 SFDVKD. The CDR3 is 16 amino acids.

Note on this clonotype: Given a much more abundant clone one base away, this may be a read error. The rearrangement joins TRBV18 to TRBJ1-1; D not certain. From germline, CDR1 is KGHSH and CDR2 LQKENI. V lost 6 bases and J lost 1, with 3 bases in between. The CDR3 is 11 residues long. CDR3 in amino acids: CASSTNTEAFF. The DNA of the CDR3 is TGTGCCAGCTCTACGAACACTGAAGCTTTCTTT.

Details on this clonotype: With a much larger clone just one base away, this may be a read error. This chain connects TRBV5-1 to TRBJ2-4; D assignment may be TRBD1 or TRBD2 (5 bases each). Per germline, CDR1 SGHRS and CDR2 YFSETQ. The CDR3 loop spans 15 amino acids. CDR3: CASSLVGSRGNIQHF. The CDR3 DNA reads TGCGCCAGCAGCTTGGTAGGGTCGAGGGGAAACATTCAGCACTTC. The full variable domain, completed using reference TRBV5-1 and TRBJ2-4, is KAGVTQTPRYLIKTRGQQVTLSCSPISGHRSVSWYQQTPGQGLQFLFEYFSETQRNKGNFPGRFSGRQFSNSRSEMNVSTLELGDSALYLCASSLVGSRGNIQHFGAGTRLSVL.

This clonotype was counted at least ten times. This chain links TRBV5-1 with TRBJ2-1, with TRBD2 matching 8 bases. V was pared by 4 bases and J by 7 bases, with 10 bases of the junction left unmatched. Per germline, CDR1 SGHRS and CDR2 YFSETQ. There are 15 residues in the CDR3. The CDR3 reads CASSPERGTVNEQFF. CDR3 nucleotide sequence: TGCGCCAGCAGCCCCGAGCGGGGGACTGTAAATGAGCAGTTCTTC.